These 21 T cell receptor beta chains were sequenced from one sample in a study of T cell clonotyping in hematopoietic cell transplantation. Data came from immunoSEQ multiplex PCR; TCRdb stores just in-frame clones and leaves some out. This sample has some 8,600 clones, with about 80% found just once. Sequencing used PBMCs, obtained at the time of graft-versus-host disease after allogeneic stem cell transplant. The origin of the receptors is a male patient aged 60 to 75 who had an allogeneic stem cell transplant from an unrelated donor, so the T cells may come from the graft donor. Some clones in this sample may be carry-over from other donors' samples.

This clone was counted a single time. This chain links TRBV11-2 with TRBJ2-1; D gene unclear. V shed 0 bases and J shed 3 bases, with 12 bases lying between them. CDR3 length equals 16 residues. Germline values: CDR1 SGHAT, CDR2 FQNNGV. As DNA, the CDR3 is TGTGCCAGCAGCTTAGATCCCCAGAATGTCTACAATGAGCAGTTCTTC. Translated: CASSLDPQNVYNEQFF.

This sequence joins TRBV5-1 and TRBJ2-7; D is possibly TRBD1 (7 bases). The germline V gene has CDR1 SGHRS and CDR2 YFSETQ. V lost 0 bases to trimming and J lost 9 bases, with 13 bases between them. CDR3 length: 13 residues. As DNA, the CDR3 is TGCGCCAGCAGCTTGGGGGCGGAGGGGGCGCAGTACTTC. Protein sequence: CASSLGAEGAQYF.

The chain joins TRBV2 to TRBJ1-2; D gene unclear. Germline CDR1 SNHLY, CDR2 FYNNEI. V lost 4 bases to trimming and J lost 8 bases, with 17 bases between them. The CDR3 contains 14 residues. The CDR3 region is CASSGREQPTGYTF. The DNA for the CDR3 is TGTGCCAGCAGTGGCCGGGAGCAACCGACGGGCTACACCTTC.

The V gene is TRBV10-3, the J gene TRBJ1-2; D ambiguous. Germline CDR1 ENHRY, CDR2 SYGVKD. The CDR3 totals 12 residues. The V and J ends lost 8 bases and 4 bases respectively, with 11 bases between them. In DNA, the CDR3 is TGTGCCATCGCGGGGTCGGGCTATGGCTACACCTTC. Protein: CAIAGSGYGYTF.

The CDR3 is CASSLGKGADTQYF. CDR3 sequence (DNA): TGTGCCAGCAGCTTAGGGAAGGGCGCAGATACGCAGTATTTT. V usage is TRBV7-8 and J usage is TRBJ2-3, with unresolved D. V was cut by 1 base and J by 4 bases, with 9 bases left in between. The germline V gene has CDR1 SGHVS and CDR2 FQNEAQ. There are 14 residues in the CDR3.

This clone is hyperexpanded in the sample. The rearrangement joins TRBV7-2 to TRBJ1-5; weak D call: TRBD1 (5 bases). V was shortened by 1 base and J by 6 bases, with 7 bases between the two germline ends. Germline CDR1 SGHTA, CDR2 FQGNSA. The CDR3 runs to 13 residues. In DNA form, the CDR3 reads TGTGCCAGCAGCTTAGGGGGGATTCAGCCCCAGCATTTT. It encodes CASSLGGIQPQHF.

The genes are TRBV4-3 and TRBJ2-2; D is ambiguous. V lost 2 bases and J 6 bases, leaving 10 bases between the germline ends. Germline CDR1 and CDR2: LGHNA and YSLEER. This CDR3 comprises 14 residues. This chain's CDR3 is CASSQSLGPGELFF. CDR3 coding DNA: TGCGCCAGCAGCCAATCATTGGGCCCCGGGGAGCTGTTTTTT.

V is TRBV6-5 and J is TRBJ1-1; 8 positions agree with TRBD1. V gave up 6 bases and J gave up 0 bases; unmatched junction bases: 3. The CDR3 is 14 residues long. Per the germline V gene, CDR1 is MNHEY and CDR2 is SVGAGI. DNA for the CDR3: TGTGCCAGCAGGAGGACAGGGCTGAACACTGAAGCTTTCTTT. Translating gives CASRRTGLNTEAFF.

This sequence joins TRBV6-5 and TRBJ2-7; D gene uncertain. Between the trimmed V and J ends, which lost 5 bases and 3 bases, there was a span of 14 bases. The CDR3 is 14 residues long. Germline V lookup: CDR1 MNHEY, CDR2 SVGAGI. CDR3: CASSRGSVGYEQYF. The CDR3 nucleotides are TGTGCCAGCAGTCGTGGGTCGGTGGGCTACGAGCAGTACTTC.

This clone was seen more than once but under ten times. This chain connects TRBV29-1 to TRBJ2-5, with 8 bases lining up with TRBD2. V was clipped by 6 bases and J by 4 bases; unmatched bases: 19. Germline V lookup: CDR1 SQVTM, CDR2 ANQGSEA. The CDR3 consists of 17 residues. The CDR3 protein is CSVARVWSGSEGETQYF. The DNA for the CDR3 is TGCAGCGTGGCGAGGGTGTGGAGCGGGAGTGAGGGAGAGACCCAGTACTTC.

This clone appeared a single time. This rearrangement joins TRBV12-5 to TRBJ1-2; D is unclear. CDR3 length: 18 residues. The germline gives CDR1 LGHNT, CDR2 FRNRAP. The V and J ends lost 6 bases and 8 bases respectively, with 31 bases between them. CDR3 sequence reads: CASGLYPLGRETTIGYTF. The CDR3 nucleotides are TGTGCTAGTGGCCTCTACCCACTCGGACGGGAGACCACTATCGGCTACACCTTC.

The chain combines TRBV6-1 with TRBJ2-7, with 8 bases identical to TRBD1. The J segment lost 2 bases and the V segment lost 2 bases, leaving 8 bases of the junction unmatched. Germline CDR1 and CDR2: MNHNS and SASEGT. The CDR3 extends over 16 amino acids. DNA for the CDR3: TGTGCCAGCAGTGAACCAGGACAGGGTATCCCCTACGAGCAGTACTTC. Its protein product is CASSEPGQGIPYEQYF.

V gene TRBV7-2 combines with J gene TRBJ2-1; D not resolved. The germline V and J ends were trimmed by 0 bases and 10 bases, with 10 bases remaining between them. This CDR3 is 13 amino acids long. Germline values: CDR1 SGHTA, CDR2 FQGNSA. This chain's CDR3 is CASSLALGAEQFF. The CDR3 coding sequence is TGTGCCAGCAGCTTAGCTCTAGGTGCAGAGCAGTTCTTC.

In DNA form, the CDR3 reads TGTGCCAGCAGCAAAGACAGGGCAGGTTCACCCCTCCACTTT. Translation: CASSKDRAGSPLHF. The chain uses TRBV21-1 and TRBJ1-6; TRBD1 reflects the table's D call only, with no check against the DNA. TRBV21-1 is marked as a pseudogene. CDR3 length: 14 residues.

The CDR3 coding sequence is TGTGCCAGCAGCCCAAGCAATCAGCCCCAGCATTTT. Translated, it gives CASSPSNQPQHF. The rearrangement links TRBV13 to TRBJ1-5; D not certain. The CDR3 contains 12 residues. Germline V gene data show CDR1 as PRHDT and CDR2 as FYEKMQ (reference sequence). The V and J ends lost 5 bases and 1 base respectively, with 3 bases between them.

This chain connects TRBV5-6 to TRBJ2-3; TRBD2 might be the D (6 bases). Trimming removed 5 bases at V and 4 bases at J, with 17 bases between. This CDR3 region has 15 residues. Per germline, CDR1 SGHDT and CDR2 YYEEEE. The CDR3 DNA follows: TGTGCCAGCAGTTTGACGGGGGTTGGGGCAGATACGCAGTATTTT. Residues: CASSLTGVGADTQYF.

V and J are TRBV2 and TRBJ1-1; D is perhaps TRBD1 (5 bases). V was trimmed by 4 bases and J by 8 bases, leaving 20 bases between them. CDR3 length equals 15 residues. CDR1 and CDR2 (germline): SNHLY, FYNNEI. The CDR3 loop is CASSGDPAGAAEAFF. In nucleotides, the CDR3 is TGTGCCAGCAGTGGCGATCCTGCTGGGGCGGCAGAAGCTTTCTTT.

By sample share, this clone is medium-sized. The CDR3 loop is CASSQGHHDYGYTF. DNA for the CDR3: TGCGCCAGCAGCCAAGGACACCACGACTATGGCTACACCTTC. The rearrangement links TRBV4-3 to TRBJ1-2; D call uncertain. V shed 1 base and J shed 3 bases, with 9 bases lying between them. From germline, CDR1 is LGHNA and CDR2 YSLEER. This CDR3 is built from 14 residues.

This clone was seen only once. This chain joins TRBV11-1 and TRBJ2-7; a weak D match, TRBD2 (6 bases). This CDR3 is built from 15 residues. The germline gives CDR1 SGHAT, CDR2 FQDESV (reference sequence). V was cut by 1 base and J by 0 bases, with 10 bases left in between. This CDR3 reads CASSLGHGGSYEQYF. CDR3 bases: TGTGCCAGCAGCTTAGGCCACGGGGGCTCCTACGAGCAGTACTTC.

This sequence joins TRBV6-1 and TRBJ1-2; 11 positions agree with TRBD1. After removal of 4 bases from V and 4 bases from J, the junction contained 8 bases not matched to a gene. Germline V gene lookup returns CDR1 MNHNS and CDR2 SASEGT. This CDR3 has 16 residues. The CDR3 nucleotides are TGTGCCAGCAGTGGAGGAGGGACAGGGGGAGGCTATGGCTACACCTTC. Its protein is CASSGGGTGGGYGYTF.

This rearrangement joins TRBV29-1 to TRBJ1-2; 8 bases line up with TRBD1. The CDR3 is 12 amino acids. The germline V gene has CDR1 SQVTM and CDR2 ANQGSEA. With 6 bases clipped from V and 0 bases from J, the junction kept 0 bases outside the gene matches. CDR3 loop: CSVGQANYGYTF. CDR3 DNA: TGCAGCGTGGGACAGGCTAACTATGGCTACACCTTC.